The T cell receptor beta chain described here comes from a study of cytomegalovirus exposure and HLA in healthy donors. Primers included in the PCR were 60 Vbeta and 13 Jbeta primers. TCRdb keeps only in-frame clones here, not all; method: immunoSEQ multiplex PCR. The sample records approximately 110,000 clones, approximately 15% being singletons. Germline V gene sequence: CDR1 SGHTA, CDR2 FQGTGA. This CDR3 comprises 17 residues. V was cut by 5 bases and J by 0 bases, with 14 bases left in between. There are a few counts of this clone. The chain recombines TRBV7-3 with TRBJ2-6; D perhaps matches TRBD1 (6 bases). Sequencing was performed on PBMCs. This receptor was obtained from a woman aged 18 to 35 in good health and CMV-seronegative. The CDR3 loop is CASSTMTGRSGANVLTF. The DNA for the CDR3 is TGTGCCAGCAGCACAATGACAGGACGCTCTGGGGCCAACGTCCTGACTTTC.